This T cell receptor beta chain appears in the sequencing data of a study of blood T cell repertoires in COVID-19. For the study at large: Whether acute or convalescent, the COVID-19 samples came from the United States, Italy and Spain. T cells, B-cell-depleted T cells, or PBMCs provided the cDNA or gDNA that served as material.

Authors' data handling: Reference gene primers were amplified, and this amplification served to estimate nucleated cell counts. Repertoires were generated with immunoSEQ multiplex PCR, while TCRdb's copy carries only in-frame clones and drops some. The D gene and trimming were derived from the DNA, and the V and J assignments and clone size from that table. The sample lists under 250,000 clones; over 75% were seen once. Donors were grouped by their self-reported clinical history. V dropped 4 bases and J dropped 4; count of bases not matched to a gene: 10. There are 16 residues in the CDR3. Germline values: CDR1 SGHNT, CDR2 YYREEE (reference sequence).

Sequencing was carried out using PBMCs or T cells enriched from blood (not recorded which). The V gene is TRBV5-4, the J gene TRBJ1-1, with TRBD1 matching 10 bases. The receptor was isolated from a woman in her twenties or thirties who had been exposed to COVID-19. The CDR3 DNA is TGTGCCAGCAGCGCCTCGACAGGGGGCTACGGCACTGAAGCTTTCTTT. Translated, it gives CASSASTGGYGTEAFF.